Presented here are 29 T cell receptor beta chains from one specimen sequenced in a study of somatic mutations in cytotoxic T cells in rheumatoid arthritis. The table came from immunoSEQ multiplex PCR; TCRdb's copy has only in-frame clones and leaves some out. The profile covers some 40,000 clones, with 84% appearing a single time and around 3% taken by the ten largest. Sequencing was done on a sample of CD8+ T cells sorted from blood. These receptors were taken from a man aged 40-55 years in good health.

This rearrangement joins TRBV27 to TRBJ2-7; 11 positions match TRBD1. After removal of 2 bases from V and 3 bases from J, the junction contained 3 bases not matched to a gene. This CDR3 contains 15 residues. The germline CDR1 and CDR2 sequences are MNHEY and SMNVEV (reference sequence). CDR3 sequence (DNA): TGTGCCAGCAGTTTAAGGACAGGGGGCTACTACGAGCAGTACTTC. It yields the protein CASSLRTGGYYEQYF.

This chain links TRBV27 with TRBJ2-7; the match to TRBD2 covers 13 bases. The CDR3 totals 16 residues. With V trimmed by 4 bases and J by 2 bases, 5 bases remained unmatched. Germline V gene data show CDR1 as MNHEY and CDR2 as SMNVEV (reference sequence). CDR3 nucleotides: TGTGCCAGCAGTTCGGGGACTAGCGGGGCTACCTACGAGCAGTACTTC. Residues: CASSSGTSGATYEQYF.

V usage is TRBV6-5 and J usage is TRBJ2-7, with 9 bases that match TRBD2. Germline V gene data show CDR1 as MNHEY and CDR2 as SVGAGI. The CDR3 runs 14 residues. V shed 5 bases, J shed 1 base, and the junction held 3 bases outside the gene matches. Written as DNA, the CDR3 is TGTGCCAGCAGTCGACTAGCGGAGTCCTACGAGCAGTACTTC. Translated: CASSRLAESYEQYF.

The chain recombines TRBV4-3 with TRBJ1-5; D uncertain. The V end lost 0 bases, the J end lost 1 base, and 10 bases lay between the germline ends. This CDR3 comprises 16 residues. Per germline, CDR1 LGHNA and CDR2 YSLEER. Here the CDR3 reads CASSQDRGGSNQPQHF. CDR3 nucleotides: TGCGCCAGCAGCCAAGATCGAGGAGGAAGCAATCAGCCCCAGCATTTT.

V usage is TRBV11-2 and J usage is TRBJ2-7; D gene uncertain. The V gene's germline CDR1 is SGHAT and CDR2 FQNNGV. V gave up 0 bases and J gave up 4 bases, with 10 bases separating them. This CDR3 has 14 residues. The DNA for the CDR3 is TGTGCCAGCAGCTTAGATGTGTCCCGGTACGAGCAGTACTTC. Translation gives CASSLDVSRYEQYF. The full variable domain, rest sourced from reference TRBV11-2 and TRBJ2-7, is EAGVAQSPRYKIIEKRQSVAFWCNPISGHATLYWYQQILGQGPKLLIQFQNNGVVDDSQLPKDRFSAERLKGVDSTLKIQPAKLEDSAVYLCASSLDVSRYEQYFGPGTRLTVT.

The CDR3, as DNA: TGCGCCAGCAGCCAATTTGGGAGCAGCACAGATACGCAGTATTTT. Its translation: CASSQFGSSTDTQYF. The chain is built from TRBV4-3 and TRBJ2-3, with D perhaps TRBD2 (5 bases). The CDR3 is 15 residues long. Germline CDR1 is LGHNA and CDR2 is YSLEER. Trimming stripped 2 bases from V and 0 bases from J, with 9 bases between.

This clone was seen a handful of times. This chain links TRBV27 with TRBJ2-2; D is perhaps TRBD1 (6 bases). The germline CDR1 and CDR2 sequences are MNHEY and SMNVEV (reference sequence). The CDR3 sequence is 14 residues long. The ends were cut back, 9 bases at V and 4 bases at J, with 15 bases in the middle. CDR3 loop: CASSHRASTGELFF. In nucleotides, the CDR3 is TGTGCCAGTTCTCACAGGGCTAGCACCGGGGAGCTGTTTTTT.

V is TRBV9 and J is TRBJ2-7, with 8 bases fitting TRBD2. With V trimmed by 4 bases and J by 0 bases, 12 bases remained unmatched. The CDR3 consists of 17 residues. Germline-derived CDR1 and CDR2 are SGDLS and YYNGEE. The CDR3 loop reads CASSPKAGVHPSYEQYF. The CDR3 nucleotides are TGTGCCAGCAGCCCTAAAGCGGGAGTTCACCCCTCCTACGAGCAGTACTTC. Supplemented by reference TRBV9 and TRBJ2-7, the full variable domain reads DSGVTQTPKHLITATGQRVTLRCSPRSGDLSVYWYQQSLDQGLQFLIQYYNGEERAKGNILERFSAQQFPDLHSELNLSSLELGDSALYFCASSPKAGVHPSYEQYFGPGTRLTVT.

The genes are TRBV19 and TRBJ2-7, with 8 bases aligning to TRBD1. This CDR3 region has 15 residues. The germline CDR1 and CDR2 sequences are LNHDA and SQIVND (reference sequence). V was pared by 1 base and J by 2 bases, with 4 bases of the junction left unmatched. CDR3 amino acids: CASSIAGQGTYEQYF. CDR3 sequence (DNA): TGTGCCAGTAGTATAGCCGGACAGGGCACCTACGAGCAGTACTTC.

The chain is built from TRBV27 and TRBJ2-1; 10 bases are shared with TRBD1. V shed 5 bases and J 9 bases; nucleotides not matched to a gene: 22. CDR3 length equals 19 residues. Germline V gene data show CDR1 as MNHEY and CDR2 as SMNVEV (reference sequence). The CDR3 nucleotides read TGTGCCAGCAGTATACGACAGGGGGCTTACAACCCCCTTACAGTTGAGCAGTTCTTC. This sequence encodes CASSIRQGAYNPLTVEQFF.

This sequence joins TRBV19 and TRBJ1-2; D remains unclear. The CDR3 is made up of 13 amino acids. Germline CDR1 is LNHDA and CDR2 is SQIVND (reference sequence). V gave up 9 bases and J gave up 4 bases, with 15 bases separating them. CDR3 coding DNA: TGTGCCAGCGGTTATTCCGGGCTCTATGGCTACACCTTC. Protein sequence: CASGYSGLYGYTF.

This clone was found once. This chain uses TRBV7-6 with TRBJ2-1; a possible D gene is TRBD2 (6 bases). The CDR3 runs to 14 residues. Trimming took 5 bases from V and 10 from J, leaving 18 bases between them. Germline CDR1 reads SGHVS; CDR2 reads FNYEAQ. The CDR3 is CASSPGTLQWEQFF. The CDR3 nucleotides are TGTGCCAGCAGCCCCGGGACTTTACAATGGGAGCAGTTCTTC. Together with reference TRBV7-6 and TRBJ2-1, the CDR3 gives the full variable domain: GAGVSQSPRYKVTKRGQDVALRCDPISGHVSLYWYRQALGQGPEFLTYFNYEAQQDKSGLPNDRFSAERPEGSISTLTIQRTEQRDSAMYRCASSPGTLQWEQFFGPGTRLTVL.

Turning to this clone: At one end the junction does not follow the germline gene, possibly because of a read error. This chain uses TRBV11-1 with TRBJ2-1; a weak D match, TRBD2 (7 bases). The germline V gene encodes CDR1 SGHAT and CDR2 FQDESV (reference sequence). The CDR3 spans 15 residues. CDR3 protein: CASSLADSGGDEQFF. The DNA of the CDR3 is TGTGCCAGCAGCCTAGCGGACAGTGGGGGCGATGAGCAGTTCTTC.

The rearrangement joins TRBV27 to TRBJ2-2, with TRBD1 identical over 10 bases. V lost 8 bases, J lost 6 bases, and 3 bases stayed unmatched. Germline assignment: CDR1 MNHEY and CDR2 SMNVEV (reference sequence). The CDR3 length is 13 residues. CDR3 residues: CASRDRGAGELFF. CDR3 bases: TGTGCCAGCCGGGACAGGGGCGCCGGGGAGCTGTTTTTT.

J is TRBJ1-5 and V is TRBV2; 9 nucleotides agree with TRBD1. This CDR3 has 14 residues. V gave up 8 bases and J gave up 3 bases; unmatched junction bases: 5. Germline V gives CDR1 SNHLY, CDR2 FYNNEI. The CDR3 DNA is TGTGCCAGCCGGAGGACAGGGGTCAATCAGCCCCAGCATTTT. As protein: CASRRTGVNQPQHF. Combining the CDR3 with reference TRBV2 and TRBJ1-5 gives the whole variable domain EPEVTQTPSHQVTQMGQEVILRCVPISNHLYFYWYRQILGQKVEFLVSFYNNEISEKSEIFDDQFSVERPDGSNFTLKIRSTKLEDSAMYFCASRRTGVNQPQHFGDGTRLSIL.

This chain's CDR3 is CASSLGLLGERETYEQYF. The CDR3 nucleotides read TGCGCCAGCAGCTTGGGCCTTCTCGGCGAGCGGGAGACCTACGAGCAGTACTTC. The chain combines TRBV5-1 with TRBJ2-7, with 8 bases fitting TRBD2. Germline V gene data show CDR1 as SGHRS and CDR2 as YFSETQ. V was clipped by 0 bases and J by 2 bases; unmatched bases: 13. This CDR3 has 18 residues.

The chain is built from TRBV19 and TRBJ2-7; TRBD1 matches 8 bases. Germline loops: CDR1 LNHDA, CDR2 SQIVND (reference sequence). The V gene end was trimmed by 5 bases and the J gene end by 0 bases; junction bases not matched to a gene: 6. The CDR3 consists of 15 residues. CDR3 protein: CASSAGTGSSYEQYF. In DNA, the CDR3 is TGTGCCAGTAGTGCTGGGACAGGCAGCTCCTACGAGCAGTACTTC.

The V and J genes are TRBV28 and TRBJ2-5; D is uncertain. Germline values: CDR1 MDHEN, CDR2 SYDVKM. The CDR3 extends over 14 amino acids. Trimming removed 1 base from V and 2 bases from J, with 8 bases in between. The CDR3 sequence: CASSLYGEQETQYF. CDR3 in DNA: TGTGCCAGCAGTTTATATGGGGAACAAGAGACCCAGTACTTC.

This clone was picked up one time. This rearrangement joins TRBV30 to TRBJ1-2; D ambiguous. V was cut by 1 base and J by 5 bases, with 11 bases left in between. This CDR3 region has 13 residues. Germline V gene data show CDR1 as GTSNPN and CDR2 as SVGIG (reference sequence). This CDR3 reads CAWSDTSFYGYTF. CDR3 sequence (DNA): TGTGCCTGGAGTGACACTTCGTTTTATGGCTACACCTTC.

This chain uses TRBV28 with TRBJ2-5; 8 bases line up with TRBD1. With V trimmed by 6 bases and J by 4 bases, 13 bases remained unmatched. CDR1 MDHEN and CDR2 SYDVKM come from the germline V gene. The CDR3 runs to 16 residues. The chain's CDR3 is CASRLLVETGVETQYF. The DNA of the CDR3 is TGTGCCAGCAGACTACTGGTTGAGACAGGGGTAGAGACCCAGTACTTC.

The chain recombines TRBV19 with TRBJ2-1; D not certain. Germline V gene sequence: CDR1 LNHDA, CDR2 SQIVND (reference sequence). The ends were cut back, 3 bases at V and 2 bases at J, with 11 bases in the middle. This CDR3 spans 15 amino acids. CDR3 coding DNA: TGTGCCAGTAGTATGAAGGAAACCCCCTACAATGAGCAGTTCTTC. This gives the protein CASSMKETPYNEQFF.

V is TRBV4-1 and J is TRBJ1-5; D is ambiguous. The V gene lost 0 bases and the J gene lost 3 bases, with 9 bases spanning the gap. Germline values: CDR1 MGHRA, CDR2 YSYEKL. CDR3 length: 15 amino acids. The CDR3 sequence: CASSQDRGINQPQHF. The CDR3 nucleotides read TGCGCCAGCAGCCAAGATCGGGGTATCAATCAGCCCCAGCATTTT.

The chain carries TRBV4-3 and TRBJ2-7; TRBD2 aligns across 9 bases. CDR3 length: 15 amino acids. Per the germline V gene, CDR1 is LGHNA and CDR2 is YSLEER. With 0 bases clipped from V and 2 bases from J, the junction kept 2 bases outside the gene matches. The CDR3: CASSQETSGAYEQYF. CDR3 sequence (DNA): TGCGCCAGCAGCCAAGAGACTAGCGGCGCCTACGAGCAGTACTTC.

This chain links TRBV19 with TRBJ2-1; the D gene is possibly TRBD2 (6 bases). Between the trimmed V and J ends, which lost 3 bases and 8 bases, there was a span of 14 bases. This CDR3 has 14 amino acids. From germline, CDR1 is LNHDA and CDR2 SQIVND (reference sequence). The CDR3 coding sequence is TGTGCCAGTAGTATCGGGGGAGGAAGGGATGAGCAGTTCTTC. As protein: CASSIGGGRDEQFF.

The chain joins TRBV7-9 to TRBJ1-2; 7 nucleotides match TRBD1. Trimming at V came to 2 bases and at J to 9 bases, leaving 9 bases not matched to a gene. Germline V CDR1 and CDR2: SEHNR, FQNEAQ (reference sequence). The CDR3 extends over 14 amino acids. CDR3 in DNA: TGTGCCAGCAGCTTACCCCGGGACAGTGAGAGCTACACCTTC. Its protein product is CASSLPRDSESYTF.

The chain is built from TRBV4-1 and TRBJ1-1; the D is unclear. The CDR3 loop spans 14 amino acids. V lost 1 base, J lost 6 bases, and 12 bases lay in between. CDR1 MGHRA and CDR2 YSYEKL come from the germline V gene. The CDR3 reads CASSQVGPSAEAFF. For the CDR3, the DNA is TGCGCCAGCAGCCAAGTAGGCCCGAGCGCTGAAGCTTTCTTT.

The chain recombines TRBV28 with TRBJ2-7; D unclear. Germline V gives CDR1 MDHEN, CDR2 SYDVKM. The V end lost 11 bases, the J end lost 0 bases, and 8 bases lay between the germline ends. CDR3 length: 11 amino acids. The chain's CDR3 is CAAGPSYEQYF. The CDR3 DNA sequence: TGTGCCGCCGGGCCCTCCTACGAGCAGTACTTC.

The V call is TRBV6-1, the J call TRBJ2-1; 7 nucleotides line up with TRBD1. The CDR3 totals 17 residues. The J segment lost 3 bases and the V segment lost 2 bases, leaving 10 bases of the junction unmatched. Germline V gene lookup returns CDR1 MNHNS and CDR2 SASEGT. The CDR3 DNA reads TGTGCCAGCAGTGAACTGATTGGGACAGTAAACTACAATGAGCAGTTCTTC. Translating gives CASSELIGTVNYNEQFF.

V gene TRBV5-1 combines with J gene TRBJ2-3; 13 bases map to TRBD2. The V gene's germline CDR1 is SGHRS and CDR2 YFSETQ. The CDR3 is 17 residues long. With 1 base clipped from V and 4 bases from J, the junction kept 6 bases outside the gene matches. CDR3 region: CASSLRGGLAGPDTQYF. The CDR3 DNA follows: TGCGCCAGCAGCTTGAGGGGGGGACTAGCGGGACCAGATACGCAGTATTTT. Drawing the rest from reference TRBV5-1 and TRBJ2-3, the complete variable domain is KAGVTQTPRYLIKTRGQQVTLSCSPISGHRSVSWYQQTPGQGLQFLFEYFSETQRNKGNFPGRFSGRQFSNSRSEMNVSTLELGDSALYLCASSLRGGLAGPDTQYFGPGTRLTVL.